Below are 28 T cell receptor beta chains sequenced from a single sample in a study of cytomegalovirus exposure and HLA in healthy donors. Assay: immunoSEQ multiplex PCR; the TCRdb copy retains only in-frame clones and omits some. In the table there are 200,000 or so clones, roughly 88% of which are singletons. Material: PBMCs. The receptors stem from a woman aged 18-35 years in good health and CMV-seronegative.

CDR3 in amino acids: CASSPSPGQRATEAFF. The CDR3 DNA reads as TGTGCCAGTAGTCCTAGTCCGGGACAAAGAGCCACTGAAGCTTTCTTT. The V gene is TRBV19, the J gene TRBJ1-1; maybe TRBD1 (6 bases). CDR3 length: 16 amino acids. The germline gives CDR1 LNHDA, CDR2 SQIVND (reference sequence). V was trimmed by 5 bases and J by 4 bases, leaving 20 bases between them.

This chain connects TRBV13 to TRBJ2-7; D may be TRBD1 (6 bases). Looked up from germline, CDR1 is PRHDT and CDR2 is FYEKMQ (reference sequence). The CDR3 length is 14 residues. Trimming pared 4 bases from V and 3 bases from J, leaving 13 bases between. DNA of the CDR3: TGTGCCAGCAGCTGGGGACGGGACAACTACGAGCAGTACTTC. Protein: CASSWGRDNYEQYF.

V gene TRBV5-1 combines with J gene TRBJ2-7; 8 nucleotides line up with TRBD2. Unmatched junction bases numbered 4, after V lost 2 bases and J lost 0 bases. The CDR3 extends over 15 amino acids. CDR1 is SGHRS and CDR2 is YFSETQ in the germline V gene. CDR3 nucleotides: TGCGCCAGCAGCTTCGGGAGGGACTACTCCTACGAGCAGTACTTC. Amino acids: CASSFGRDYSYEQYF.

The V call is TRBV5-6, the J call TRBJ1-2, with D maybe TRBD1 (5 bases). Trimming removed 2 bases at V and 9 bases at J, with 17 bases between. Germline V gene sequence: CDR1 SGHDT, CDR2 YYEEEE. This CDR3 spans 14 amino acids. DNA of the CDR3: TGTGCCAGCAGCTTCACTTCAGGGTATCGTAGCTACACCTTC. Translated: CASSFTSGYRSYTF.

CDR3 in amino acids: CASSSPGTSVDEQFF. CDR3 in DNA: TGTGCCAGCAGCTCCCCCGGGACTAGCGTTGATGAGCAGTTCTTC. The V call is TRBV5-6, the J call TRBJ2-1, with 10 positions matching TRBD2. Germline V CDR1 and CDR2: SGHDT, YYEEEE. Trimming cost V 3 bases and J 8 bases; bases outside gene matches: 8. This CDR3 is 15 amino acids long. Complete variable domain (other parts from reference TRBV5-6 and TRBJ2-1): DAGVTQSPTHLIKTRGQQVTLRCSPKSGHDTVSWYQQALGQGPQFIFQYYEEEERQRGNFPDRFSGHQFPNYSSELNVNALLLGDSALYLCASSSPGTSVDEQFFGPGTRLTVL.

The chain couples TRBV19 to TRBJ2-1, with 11 bases aligning to TRBD2. CDR3 length: 14 residues. With 10 bases clipped from V and 0 bases from J, the junction kept 2 bases outside the gene matches. Germline lookup yields CDR1 LNHDA and CDR2 SQIVND (reference sequence). The CDR3 spells CATLAGGSYNEQFF. CDR3 coding DNA: TGTGCCACCCTAGCGGGAGGCTCCTACAATGAGCAGTTCTTC.

The chain carries TRBV10-3 and TRBJ2-7, with a weak D call TRBD2 (5 bases). The germline V gene has CDR1 ENHRY and CDR2 SYGVKD. V lost 11 bases, J lost 7 bases, and 24 bases lay in between. There are 14 residues in the CDR3. The CDR3 protein is CAASLRELTREQYF. The CDR3 region has the DNA TGTGCCGCCTCCCTACGGGAATTAACCAGGGAGCAGTACTTC.

The chain links TRBV18 to TRBJ1-2; D is uncertain. V was clipped by 4 bases and J by 3 bases, with 6 bases between them. Germline V gene lookup returns CDR1 KGHSH and CDR2 LQKENI. The CDR3 is 12 amino acids. In nucleotides, the CDR3 is TGTGCCAGCTCACTGGAGGACTATGGCTACACCTTC. Amino acids: CASSLEDYGYTF.

The V call is TRBV13, the J call TRBJ2-3; TRBD2 is a possible D gene (5 bases). The V and J ends lost 4 bases and 5 bases respectively, with 13 bases between them. CDR3 length: 14 amino acids. Germline V lookup: CDR1 PRHDT, CDR2 FYEKMQ (reference sequence). The CDR3 coding sequence is TGTGCCAGCAGCTCTAGTGCCGGGGTAGATACGCAGTATTTT. It translates to CASSSSAGVDTQYF.

V is TRBV5-1 and J is TRBJ1-1; tentatively, D is TRBD1 (6 bases). This CDR3 has 14 residues. V was shortened by 3 bases and J by 6 bases, with 15 bases between the two germline ends. The germline gives CDR1 SGHRS, CDR2 YFSETQ. The CDR3 coding sequence is TGCGCCAGCAGCTCTTGGGGGCCCGAACCTGAAGCTTTCTTT. Its protein is CASSSWGPEPEAFF.

The genes are TRBV7-8 and TRBJ1-4; 7 nucleotides line up with TRBD1. CDR1 is SGHVS, CDR2 FQNEAQ, per germline. V was clipped by 5 bases and J by 6 bases; unmatched bases: 9. The CDR3 covers 15 residues. CDR3 nucleotide sequence: TGTGCCAGCAGCGCAGGGACAGTGTTATATGAAAAACTGTTTTTT. As protein: CASSAGTVLYEKLFF.

About this clone itself: At the DNA level, this CDR3 is encoded by other sequences in the same sample as well. The chain carries TRBV28 and TRBJ2-2; a weak D match, TRBD1 (6 bases). CDR3 length: 13 residues. The germline V and J ends were trimmed by 6 bases and 2 bases, with 7 bases remaining between them. Germline CDR1 reads MDHEN; CDR2 reads SYDVKM. Here the CDR3 DNA reads TGTGCCAGCAGGGACAGAAACACCGGGGAGCTGTTTTTT. Translated: CASRDRNTGELFF.

CDR3 sequence reads: CASSFLASGSYEQYF. CDR3 nucleotides: TGTGCCAGCAGTTTTCTGGCTAGCGGAAGCTACGAGCAGTACTTC. The rearrangement links TRBV28 to TRBJ2-7; TRBD2 matches at 7 bases. The CDR3 spans 15 residues. After removal of 3 bases from V and 3 bases from J, the junction contained 8 bases not matched to a gene. The germline V gene has CDR1 MDHEN and CDR2 SYDVKM. Combining the CDR3 with reference TRBV28 and TRBJ2-7 gives the whole variable domain DVKVTQSSRYLVKRTGEKVFLECVQDMDHENMFWYRQDPGLGLRLIYFSYDVKMKEKGDIPEGYSVSREKKERFSLILESASTNQTSMYLCASSFLASGSYEQYFGPGTRLTVT.

The chain combines TRBV5-6 with TRBJ2-3; a possible D gene is TRBD1 (5 bases). The CDR3 has 15 amino acids. From germline, CDR1 is SGHDT and CDR2 YYEEEE. Trimming shortened V by 1 base and J by 1 base, and 10 bases separated the two germline ends. The CDR3 nucleotides are TGTGCCAGCAGCTTGCAGGGAACCCGCACAGATACGCAGTATTTT. This sequence encodes CASSLQGTRTDTQYF.

The rearrangement links TRBV5-1 to TRBJ1-1; D unresolved. Trimming stripped 2 bases from V and 1 base from J, with 9 bases between. Per the germline V gene, CDR1 is SGHRS and CDR2 is YFSETQ. This CDR3 comprises 14 residues. The CDR3 sequence is CASSLVPGNTEAFF. Written as DNA, the CDR3 is TGCGCCAGCAGCTTAGTGCCAGGGAACACTGAAGCTTTCTTT.

This clone was picked up one time. The chain is built from TRBV20-1 and TRBJ1-2, with D maybe TRBD1 (6 bases). V was trimmed by 7 bases and J by 2 bases, leaving 8 bases between them. This CDR3 contains 11 residues. Germline lookup yields CDR1 DFQATT and CDR2 SNEGSKA (reference sequence). This CDR3 is CSGTGNYGYTF. In DNA form, the CDR3 reads TGCAGTGGAACAGGGAACTATGGCTACACCTTC.

V and J are TRBV2 and TRBJ2-5, with TRBD1 identical over 8 bases. The germline V gene encodes CDR1 SNHLY and CDR2 FYNNEI. CDR3 length: 13 residues. Unmatched junction bases numbered 5, after V lost 7 bases and J lost 4 bases. CDR3 sequence: CASIRDRIETQYF. CDR3 in DNA: TGTGCCAGCATCAGGGACAGGATAGAGACCCAGTACTTC.

The CDR3 protein is CASSVGSSGDGTYEQYF. The CDR3 nucleotides read TGTGCCAGCAGCGTAGGTTCAAGTGGAGACGGTACCTACGAGCAGTACTTC. The rearrangement joins TRBV9 to TRBJ2-7; D is undetermined. The CDR3 contains 17 residues. Looked up from germline, CDR1 is SGDLS and CDR2 is YYNGEE. Trimming pared 0 bases from V and 2 bases from J, leaving 18 bases between.

This chain connects TRBV30 to TRBJ2-3, with 8 bases that match TRBD2. This CDR3 spans 14 amino acids. Germline V lookup: CDR1 GTSNPN, CDR2 SVGIG (reference sequence). V shed 0 bases and J 3 bases; nucleotides not matched to a gene: 2. CDR3 in DNA: TGTGCCTGGAGTGTAGGCGGGGGGACAGATACGCAGTATTTT. Residues: CAWSVGGGTDTQYF.

CDR3 sequence reads: CASVGNRGSSNGGYTF. DNA for the CDR3: TGTGCCAGTGTGGGCAACAGGGGGTCTTCTAATGGGGGCTACACCTTC. This chain uses TRBV19 with TRBJ1-2; 8 nucleotides align to TRBD1. This CDR3 region has 16 residues. Losses at the gene ends were 8 bases for V and 8 bases for J; bases not matched to a gene: 19. Germline V gives CDR1 LNHDA, CDR2 SQIVND (reference sequence). Drawing the rest from reference TRBV19 and TRBJ1-2, the complete variable domain is DGGITQSPKYLFRKEGQNVTLSCEQNLNHDAMYWYRQDPGQGLRLIYYSQIVNDFQKGDIAEGYSVSREKKESFPLTVTSAQKNPTAFYLCASVGNRGSSNGGYTFGSGTRLTVV.

The V call is TRBV10-3, the J call TRBJ1-5; TRBD1 matches 8 bases. CDR3 length: 17 residues. The trim removed 2 bases at V and 0 bases at J, leaving 6 bases unmatched. Germline V gene sequence: CDR1 ENHRY, CDR2 SYGVKD. The CDR3 loop reads CAISEGQGAPSNQPQHF. DNA of the CDR3: TGTGCCATCAGTGAGGGACAGGGAGCCCCTAGCAATCAGCCCCAGCATTTT.

The V gene is TRBV13, the J gene TRBJ2-7; TRBD2 aligns across 8 bases. Looked up from germline, CDR1 is PRHDT and CDR2 is FYEKMQ (reference sequence). V trimming: 4 bases; J trimming: 6 bases; junction bases outside the gene matches: 5. The CDR3 runs 13 residues. The DNA of the CDR3 is TGTGCCAGCAGCTCTCGACTAGCGATCGAGCAGTACTTC. This codes for CASSSRLAIEQYF.

This clone was recorded once. This chain connects TRBV6-1 to TRBJ2-7; 7 bases line up with TRBD1. CDR1 MNHNS and CDR2 SASEGT come from the germline V gene. Germline trimming cut 8 bases from V and 2 bases from J; bases unmatched to any gene: 9. CDR3 length: 14 amino acids. The CDR3 sequence is CASGDPGQTYEQYF. CDR3 nucleotide sequence: TGTGCCAGCGGGGACCCGGGACAGACCTACGAGCAGTACTTC.

The gene calls are TRBV9 and TRBJ2-7; 11 nucleotides align to TRBD2. There are 14 residues in the CDR3. V dropped 4 bases and J dropped 5; count of bases not matched to a gene: 5. Germline CDR1 SGDLS, CDR2 YYNGEE. The CDR3 reads CASSFRGLADEQYF. The CDR3 DNA follows: TGTGCCAGCAGCTTTCGGGGACTAGCGGACGAGCAGTACTTC.

This clone was detected only once. The chain is built from TRBV6-5 and TRBJ1-1; D is ambiguous. V was clipped by 6 bases and J by 4 bases, with 9 bases between them. CDR1 is MNHEY and CDR2 is SVGAGI in the germline V gene. The CDR3 sequence is 12 residues long. The CDR3, as DNA: TGTGCCAGCAGGAGGGTGAGCACTGAAGCTTTCTTT. Residues: CASRRVSTEAFF.

On this clone itself: The junction differs from germline at one of its ends, possibly a read error. The gene calls are TRBV28 and TRBJ2-3; 12 positions match TRBD2. Germline V gene data show CDR1 as MDHEN and CDR2 as SYDVKM. The CDR3 totals 22 residues. CDR3 in DNA: TGTGCCAGCAGTTTCCCTCCTGCTCGGGAAGGACAGGGACTAGCGGGTGGAGACCCATTGAATTTT. Translated, it gives CASSFPPAREGQGLAGGDPLNF.

This clone was picked up a small number of times. The chain combines TRBV28 with TRBJ2-7, with D tentatively TRBD1 (6 bases). CDR1 MDHEN and CDR2 SYDVKM come from the germline V gene. The V and J ends lost 7 bases and 8 bases respectively, with 21 bases between them. The CDR3 loop spans 14 amino acids. The chain's CDR3 is CASTPSGQRVQQYF. The CDR3, as DNA: TGTGCCAGCACCCCCTCGGGACAAAGGGTACAGCAGTACTTC. The complete variable domain, with remaining parts taken from reference TRBV28 and TRBJ2-7, reads DVKVTQSSRYLVKRTGEKVFLECVQDMDHENMFWYRQDPGLGLRLIYFSYDVKMKEKGDIPEGYSVSREKKERFSLILESASTNQTSMYLCASTPSGQRVQQYFGPGTRLTVT.

This clone was detected a few times. The chain's CDR3 is CASSLRGQGKSYEQYF. In DNA form, the CDR3 reads TGCGCCAGCAGCTTGAGGGGACAGGGGAAGAGCTACGAGCAGTACTTC. This chain uses TRBV5-1 with TRBJ2-7; 10 positions agree with TRBD1. Germline CDR1 SGHRS, CDR2 YFSETQ. Trimming removed 1 base from V and 3 bases from J; junction bases left unmatched: 7. The CDR3 extends over 16 amino acids.